This T cell receptor beta chain was captured in a study of immune cell composition in non-small cell lung cancer. There are 18 residues in the CDR3. As for this clone: Antigen specificity is unknown.

DNA was extracted from unsorted cell suspensions stored frozen. Study-wide results and limits: Tumour TCR-beta clonality showed no significant link to smoking pack-years. Tumour-associated clones >0.5% occurred in 30% to 35% of adenocarcinomas, roughly four fifths of squamous. Overall clonality, unlike maximal tumour-associated clone frequency, did not predict TIL reactivity.

Method: immunoSEQ multiplex PCR; TCRdb's copy keeps in-frame clones and lacks some. The data contain roughly 10,000 clones, 55% to 75% of them singletons. The chain uses TRBV21-1 and TRBJ2-7; TRBD1 is the table's D call and was not checked against the DNA. TRBV21-1 is annotated as a pseudogene. The material sequenced was lung tumor tissue. This TCR was recovered from a human donor with non-small cell lung cancer. The CDR3 DNA reads as TGTGCCAGCACCGAAAGAAAGAGGGACAAGTCCATACCCTACGAGCAGTACTTC. This encodes CASTERKRDKSIPYEQYF.